This T cell receptor (beta chain) was sequenced in a study of blood T cell repertoires in COVID-19. Study background: The cDNA or gDNA used as material had been derived from T cells, B-cell-depleted T cells, or PBMCs.

In the authors' methods: The authors estimated nucleated cell counts from reference gene primer amplification. The repertoire was sequenced with immunoSEQ multiplex PCR; TCRdb's copy has only in-frame clones and lacks some. The D gene and trimming were derived from the DNA, and the V and J assignments and clone size from that table. Here the sample spans 200,000 or so clones, about 88% being singletons. Trimming stripped 6 bases from V and 3 bases from J, with 17 bases between. CDR1 is SNHLY and CDR2 is FYNNEI in the germline V gene. The CDR3 consists of 15 residues. Patients from Seattle were sampled longitudinally, starting during active infection.

The TCR sequence derives from a man aged 45-65 years with COVID-19, enrolled during active disease. J is TRBJ1-1 and V is TRBV2; maybe TRBD1 (5 bases). What was sequenced was peripheral blood. CDR3 DNA sequence: TGTGCCAGCAGCCCCAGCGGGGGGAGTTACACTGAAGCTTTCTTT. Amino acid sequence: CASSPSGGSYTEAFF.